The TCR beta chain under discussion was sequenced for a study of beta chain features in type 1 diabetes. Whole-study results and caveats: Shorter TCRB CDR3s, moderately but significantly so, were found in Type 1 diabetes patients in all four CD4+ subsets. The analysis here could not establish whether HLA type shapes TCRB rearrangement. Insertions were fewer and deletions more numerous at VDJ junctions in type 1 diabetes patients.

Investigators reverse transcribed all isolated RNA, so they sequenced expressed TCRB transcripts. Profiled with immunoSEQ multiplex PCR; TCRdb holds only in-frame clones, not every one. The table shows about 360,000 clones, with roughly 12% occurring only once. Trimming removed 1 base from V and 4 bases from J, with 11 bases in between. The length of the CDR3 is 15 residues. The germline gives CDR1 SGHAT, CDR2 FQNNGV. Concerning this clone: As yet, its antigen is unknown.

The chain couples TRBV11-2 to TRBJ1-3; D gene ambiguous. Sequenced sample: naive CD4+ T cells from blood. The TCR originated in a man younger than 35 in good health. The CDR3 sequence: CASSLARATGNTIYF. CDR3 DNA: TGTGCCAGCAGCTTAGCCCGCGCAACGGGAAACACCATATATTTT.